The entry below describes one T cell receptor (beta chain). Other DNA sequences from this sample encode an identical CDR3 as well. This sample is part of a study of cytomegalovirus exposure and HLA in healthy donors. The germline CDR1 and CDR2 sequences are SGHRS and YFSETQ. The length of the CDR3 is 15 residues. The V and J ends lost 4 bases and 0 bases, in that order; junction bases with no gene match: 6. The PCR made use of 60 Vbeta and 13 Jbeta primers. TCRdb's copy holds only in-frame clones and misses some; the assay was immunoSEQ multiplex PCR. The sample shows about 150,000 clones, more than 75% of them seen only once.

V usage is TRBV5-1 and J usage is TRBJ2-7; 8 bases match TRBD2. Sequences were obtained from PBMCs. The clonotype originates from a man aged 25 to 40 in good health and CMV-seropositive. The CDR3 loop reads CASSPSSGSSYEQYF. CDR3 in DNA: TGCGCCAGCAGCCCCTCCAGCGGGAGCTCCTACGAGCAGTACTTC.